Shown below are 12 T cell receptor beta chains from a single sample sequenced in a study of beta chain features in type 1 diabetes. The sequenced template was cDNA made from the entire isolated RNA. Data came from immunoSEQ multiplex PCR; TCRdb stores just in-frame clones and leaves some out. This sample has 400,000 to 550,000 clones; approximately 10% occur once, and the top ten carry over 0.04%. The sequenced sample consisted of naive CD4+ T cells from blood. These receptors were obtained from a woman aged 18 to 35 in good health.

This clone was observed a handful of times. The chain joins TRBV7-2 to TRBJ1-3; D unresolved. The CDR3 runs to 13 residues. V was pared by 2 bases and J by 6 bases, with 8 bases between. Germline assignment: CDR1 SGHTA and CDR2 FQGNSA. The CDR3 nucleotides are TGTGCCAGCAGCTTATCACCTTTAAACACCATATATTTT. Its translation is CASSLSPLNTIYF.

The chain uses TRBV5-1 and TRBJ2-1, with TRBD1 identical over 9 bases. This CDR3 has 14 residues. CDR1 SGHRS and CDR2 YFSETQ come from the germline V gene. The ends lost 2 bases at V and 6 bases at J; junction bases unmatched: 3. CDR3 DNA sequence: TGCGCCAGCAGCTTAACAGGGGGCTTCAATGAGCAGTTCTTC. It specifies CASSLTGGFNEQFF.

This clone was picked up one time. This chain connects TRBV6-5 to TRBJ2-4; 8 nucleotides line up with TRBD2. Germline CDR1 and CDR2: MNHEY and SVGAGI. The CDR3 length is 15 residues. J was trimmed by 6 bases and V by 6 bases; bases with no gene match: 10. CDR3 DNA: TGTGCCAGCAGCACGAGCGGGAGTCGCATAAACATTCAGTACTTC. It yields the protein CASSTSGSRINIQYF.

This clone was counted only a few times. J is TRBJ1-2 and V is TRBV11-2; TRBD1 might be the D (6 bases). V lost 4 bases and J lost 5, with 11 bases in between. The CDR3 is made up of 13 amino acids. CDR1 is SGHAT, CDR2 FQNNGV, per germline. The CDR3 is CASSSGQRYGYTF. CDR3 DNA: TGTGCCAGCAGCTCTGGACAGAGGTATGGCTACACCTTC.

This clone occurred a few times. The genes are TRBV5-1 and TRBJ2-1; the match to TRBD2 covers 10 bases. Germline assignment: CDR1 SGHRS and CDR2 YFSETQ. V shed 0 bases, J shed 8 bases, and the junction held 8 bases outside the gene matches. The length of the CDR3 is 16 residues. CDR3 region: CASSLGLAGAGDEQFF. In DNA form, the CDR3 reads TGCGCCAGCAGCTTGGGCCTAGCGGGAGCAGGCGATGAGCAGTTCTTC. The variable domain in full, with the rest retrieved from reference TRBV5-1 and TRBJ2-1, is KAGVTQTPRYLIKTRGQQVTLSCSPISGHRSVSWYQQTPGQGLQFLFEYFSETQRNKGNFPGRFSGRQFSNSRSEMNVSTLELGDSALYLCASSLGLAGAGDEQFFGPGTRLTVL.

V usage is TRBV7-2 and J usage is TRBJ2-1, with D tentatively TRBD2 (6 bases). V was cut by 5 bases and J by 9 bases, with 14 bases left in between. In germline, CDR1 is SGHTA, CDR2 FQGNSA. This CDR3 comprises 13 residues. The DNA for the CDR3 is TGTGCCAGCAGCCCTGCTCCGGGAGTTGAGCAGTTCTTC. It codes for CASSPAPGVEQFF.

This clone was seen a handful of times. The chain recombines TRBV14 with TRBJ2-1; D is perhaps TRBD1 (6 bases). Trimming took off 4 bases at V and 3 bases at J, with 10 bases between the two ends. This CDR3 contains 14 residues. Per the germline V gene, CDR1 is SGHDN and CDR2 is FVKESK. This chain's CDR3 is CASSRLTGYNEQFF. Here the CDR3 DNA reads TGTGCCAGCAGCCGCTTGACAGGCTACAATGAGCAGTTCTTC. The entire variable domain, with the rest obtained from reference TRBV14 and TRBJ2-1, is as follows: EAGVTQFPSHSVIEKGQTVTLRCDPISGHDNLYWYRRVMGKEIKFLLHFVKESKQDESGMPNNRFLAERTGGTYSTLKVQPAELEDSGVYFCASSRLTGYNEQFFGPGTRLTVL.

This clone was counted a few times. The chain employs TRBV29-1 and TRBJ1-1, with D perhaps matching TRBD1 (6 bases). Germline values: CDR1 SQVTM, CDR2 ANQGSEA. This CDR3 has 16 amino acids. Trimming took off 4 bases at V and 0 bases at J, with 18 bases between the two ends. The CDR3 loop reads CSVGARGRELNTEAFF. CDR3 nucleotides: TGCAGCGTTGGAGCGCGGGGGCGGGAATTGAACACTGAAGCTTTCTTT.

The CDR3 DNA reads as TGTGCCAGCAGCTTAATGGGACTAGCGGGGGACGACACAGATACGCAGTATTTT. It specifies CASSLMGLAGDDTDTQYF. The J gene is TRBJ2-3, the V gene TRBV7-3; 14 bases agree with TRBD2. This CDR3 is built from 18 residues. The trim removed 1 base at V and 2 bases at J, leaving 5 bases unmatched. The germline V gene has CDR1 SGHTA and CDR2 FQGTGA.

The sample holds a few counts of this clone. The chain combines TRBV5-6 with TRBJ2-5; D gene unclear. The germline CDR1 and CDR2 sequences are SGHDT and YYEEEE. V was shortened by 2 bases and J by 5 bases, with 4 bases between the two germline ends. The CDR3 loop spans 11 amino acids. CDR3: CASSFWETQYF. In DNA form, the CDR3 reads TGTGCCAGCAGCTTCTGGGAGACCCAGTACTTC.

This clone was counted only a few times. CDR3 sequence: CASAWDRSNTGELFF. DNA for the CDR3: TGTGCCAGCGCTTGGGACCGATCGAACACCGGGGAGCTGTTTTTT. The chain uses TRBV2 and TRBJ2-2; D tentatively reads TRBD1 or TRBD2 (5 bases each). Per the germline V gene, CDR1 is SNHLY and CDR2 is FYNNEI. The CDR3 runs to 15 residues. Trimming pared 8 bases from V and 0 bases from J, leaving 13 bases between.

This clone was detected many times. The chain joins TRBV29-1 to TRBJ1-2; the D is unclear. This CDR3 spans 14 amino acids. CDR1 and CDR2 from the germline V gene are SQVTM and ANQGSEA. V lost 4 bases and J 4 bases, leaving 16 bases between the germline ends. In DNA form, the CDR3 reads TGCAGCGTTGGTCCTAAAAGTCGGGCCTATGGCTACACCTTC. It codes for CSVGPKSRAYGYTF.